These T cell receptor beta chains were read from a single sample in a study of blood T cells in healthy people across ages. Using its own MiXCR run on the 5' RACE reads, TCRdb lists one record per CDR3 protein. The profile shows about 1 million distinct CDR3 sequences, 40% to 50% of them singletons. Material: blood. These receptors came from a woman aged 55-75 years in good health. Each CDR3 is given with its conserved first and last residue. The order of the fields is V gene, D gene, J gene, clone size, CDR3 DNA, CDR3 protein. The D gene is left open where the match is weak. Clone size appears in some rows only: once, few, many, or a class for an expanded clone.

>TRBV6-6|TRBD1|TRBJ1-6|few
TGTGCCAGCAGCCCCGGGACAGGCGGCTCACCCCTCCACTTT
CASSPGTGGSPLHF
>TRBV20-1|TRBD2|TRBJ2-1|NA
TGCAGTGCTAGCGGACTAGCGGGAGGGCCAGGGGGTTATGAGCAGTTCTTC
CSASGLAGGPGGYEQFF
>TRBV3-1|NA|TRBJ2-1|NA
TGTGCCAGCAGCCACACGGGGCCAGGGGTTGAGCAGTTCTTC
CASSHTGPGVEQFF
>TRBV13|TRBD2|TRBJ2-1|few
TGTGCCAGCAGTCCACTAGCGGGGGGTGAGGTTGAGCAGTTCTTC
CASSPLAGGEVEQFF
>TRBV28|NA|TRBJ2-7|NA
TGTGCCAGCAGTCCTTGGACAGGGAGGAGGGAGGGTGGTTACGAGCAGTACTTC
CASSPWTGRREGGYEQYF
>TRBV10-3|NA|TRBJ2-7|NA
TGTGCCATCAGGGATGCCAAAACCGCCTACGAGCAGTACTTC
CAIRDAKTAYEQYF
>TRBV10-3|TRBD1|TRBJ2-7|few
TGTGCCATCACCGGGACAGGGAATTTCGAGCAGTACTTC
CAITGTGNFEQYF
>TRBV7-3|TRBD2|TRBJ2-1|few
TGTGCCAGCAGCTTAAACCAAGCGGGAGCTAGAAATGAGCAGTTCTTC
CASSLNQAGARNEQFF
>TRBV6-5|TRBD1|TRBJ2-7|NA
TGTGCCAGCAGTTACTCAAGGGACAGTATTAAGGAGCAGTACTTC
CASSYSRDSIKEQYF
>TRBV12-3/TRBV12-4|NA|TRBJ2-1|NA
TGTGCCAGCAGTTTTAGGTCCTATGAGCAGTTCTTC
CASSFRSYEQFF
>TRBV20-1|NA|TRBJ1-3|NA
TGCAGTGCTAGAGATCTTCGGGAATACACCATATATTTT
CSARDLREYTIYF
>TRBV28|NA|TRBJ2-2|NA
TGTGCCAGTAGTCCAATGACGACCGGGGAGCTGTTTTTT
CASSPMTTGELFF
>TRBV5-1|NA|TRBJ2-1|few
TGCGCCAGCAGCTTGGAGGTCGGAATAATCAATGAGCAGTTCTTC
CASSLEVGIINEQFF
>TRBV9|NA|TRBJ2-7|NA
TGTGCCAGCACGTCCAAGGATGAGCAGTACTTC
CASTSKDEQYF
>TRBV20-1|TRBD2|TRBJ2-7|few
TGCAGTGCTAGCACTATAGCGGGAGGGTCCTACGAGCAGTACTTC
CSASTIAGGSYEQYF
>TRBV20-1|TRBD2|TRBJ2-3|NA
TGCAGTGCTAACGATCCGGCGGGAGGGGCCACAGATACGCAGTATTTT
CSANDPAGGATDTQYF
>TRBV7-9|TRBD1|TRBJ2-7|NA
TGTGCCAGCAGCTCGCCACCTCAGGGGGCGCTCTACGAGCAGTACTTC
CASSSPPQGALYEQYF
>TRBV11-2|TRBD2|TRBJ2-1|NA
TGTGCCAGCAGCTTAGACCGTATTAGCGGGAGGCTCAATGAGCAGTTCTTC
CASSLDRISGRLNEQFF
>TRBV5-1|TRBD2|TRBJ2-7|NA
TGTGCCAGCAGCTTAGTCTCTAGCGGGAGTTACGAGCAGTACTTC
CASSLVSSGSYEQYF
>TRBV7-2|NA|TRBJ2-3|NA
TGTGCCAGCAGCCCCGGGACTCCTAGCACAGATACGCAGTATTTT
CASSPGTPSTDTQYF
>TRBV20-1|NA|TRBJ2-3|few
TGCAGTGCTCCCCCGGGACACCGCGGCACAGATACGCAGTATTTT
CSAPPGHRGTDTQYF
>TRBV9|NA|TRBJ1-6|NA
TGTGCCAGCAGCGGGGACAATAATTCACCCCTCCACTTT
CASSGDNNSPLHF
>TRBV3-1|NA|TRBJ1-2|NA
TGTGCCAGCAGCCAAGGCAGGCAGGGCTACACCTTC
CASSQGRQGYTF
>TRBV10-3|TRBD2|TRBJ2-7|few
TGTGCCATCAGTGCTTCGACAGGGGGGACTAGCGGGAGGTTCGATCGTCACGAGCAGTACTTC
CAISASTGGTSGRFDRHEQYF
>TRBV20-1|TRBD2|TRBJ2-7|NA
TGCAGTGCTTCGTCCGGGACTAGCGGGAGGGCCTACGAGCAGTACTTC
CSASSGTSGRAYEQYF
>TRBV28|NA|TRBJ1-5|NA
TGTGCCAGCAAGCAGGTCAATCAGCCCCAGCATTTT
CASKQVNQPQHF
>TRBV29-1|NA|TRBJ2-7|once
TGCAGCGTTTGGGTGCGACACGAGCAGTACTTC
CSVWVRHEQYF
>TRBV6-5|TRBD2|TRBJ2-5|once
TGTGCCAGCAGTGGGAGGGGTCGTCAGTACTTC
CASSGRGRQYF
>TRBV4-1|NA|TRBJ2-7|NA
TGCGCCAGCAGCCAAGTTTCATATGCCTACGAGCAGTACTTC
CASSQVSYAYEQYF
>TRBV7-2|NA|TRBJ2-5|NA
TGTGCCAGTGGGTGGCCTCAGACTAGGAGGTTGGAGACCCAGTACTTC
CASGWPQTRRLETQYF
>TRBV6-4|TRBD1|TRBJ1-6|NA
TGTGCCAGCAGTGACTCAGTCGGACAGGGTAGCTCACCCCTCCACTTT
CASSDSVGQGSSPLHF
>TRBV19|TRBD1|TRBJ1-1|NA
TGTGCCAGTAGTATGAGACAGGGGCCAGGGGCCCCACGGGCTGAAGCTTTCTTT
CASSMRQGPGAPRAEAFF
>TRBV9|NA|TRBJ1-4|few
TGTGCCAGCAGCCCTTCGGGACGGTCTAATGAAAAACTGTTTTTT
CASSPSGRSNEKLFF
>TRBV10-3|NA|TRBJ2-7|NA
TGTGCCACCAAGGAGGGCGGGATCTACGAGCAGTACTTC
CATKEGGIYEQYF
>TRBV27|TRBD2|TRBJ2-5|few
TGTGCCAGCAGTTTAATTCTGAGCGGGAGGGAGACCCAGTACTTC
CASSLILSGRETQYF
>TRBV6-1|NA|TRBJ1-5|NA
TGTGCCAGCAGTGAAGGGGGAGGGGATCAGCCCCAGCATTTT
CASSEGGGDQPQHF
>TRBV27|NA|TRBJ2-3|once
TGTGCCAGCAGTCCGTCCAACGGACTGTTAGATACGCAGTATTTT
CASSPSNGLLDTQYF
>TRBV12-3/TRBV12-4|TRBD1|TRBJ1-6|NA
TGTGCCAGCAGCTCAGAACAGGGGTATAATTCACCCCTCCACTTT
CASSSEQGYNSPLHF
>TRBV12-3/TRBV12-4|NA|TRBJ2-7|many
TGTGCCAGCGGCCCTAGGCCCTACGAGCAGTACTTC
CASGPRPYEQYF
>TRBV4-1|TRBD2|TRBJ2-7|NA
TGCGCCAGCAGCCCGCGCGGGAGGAGCTCCTACAATGAGCAGTACTTC
CASSPRGRSSYNEQYF
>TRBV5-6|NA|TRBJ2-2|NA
TGTGCCAGCAGCTCCCCAGGGACGAACCCCACCGGGGAGCTGTTTTTT
CASSSPGTNPTGELFF
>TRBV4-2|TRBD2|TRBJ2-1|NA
TGTGCCAGCAGCTCGACTAGCGGGATTCATAATGAGCAGTTCTTC
CASSSTSGIHNEQFF
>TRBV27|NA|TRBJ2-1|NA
TGTGCCAGCAGTTTATGGGCAGACCCCTACAATGAGCAGTTCTTC
CASSLWADPYNEQFF
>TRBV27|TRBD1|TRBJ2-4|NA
TGTGCCAGCAGTTACGGATCGGACAGGGGAGCCAAAAACATTCAGTACTTC
CASSYGSDRGAKNIQYF
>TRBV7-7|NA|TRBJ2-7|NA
TGTGCCAGCAGCGTTGGGCCGTCCGGGCACGAGCAGTACTTC
CASSVGPSGHEQYF
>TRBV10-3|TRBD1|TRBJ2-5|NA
TGTGCCATCAGTAAACCGGGACAGCAAGGGACCCAGTACTTC
CAISKPGQQGTQYF
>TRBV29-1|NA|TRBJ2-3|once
TGCAGCGCTAGTGACACCCGATCAGATACGCAGTATTTT
CSASDTRSDTQYF
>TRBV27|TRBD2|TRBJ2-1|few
TGTGCCAGCAGTTTATTACTAGCGGGCCACAATGAGCAGTTCTTC
CASSLLLAGHNEQFF
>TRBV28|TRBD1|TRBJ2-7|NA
TGTGCCAGCAGTCCCCGGACAGGGGATTACAACGAGCAGTACTTC
CASSPRTGDYNEQYF
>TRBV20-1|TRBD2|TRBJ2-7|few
TGCAGTGCTCCCCTCGGACTAGCCATCGAGCAGTACTTC
CSAPLGLAIEQYF
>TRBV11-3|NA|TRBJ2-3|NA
TGTGCCAGCAGCACCGGACTTTACACAGATACGCAGTATTTT
CASSTGLYTDTQYF
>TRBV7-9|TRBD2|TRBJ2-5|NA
TGTGCCAGCAGCGGACGACTAGCGGGAGGGCCCGGAGAGACCCAGTACTTC
CASSGRLAGGPGETQYF
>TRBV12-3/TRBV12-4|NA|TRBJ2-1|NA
TGTGCCAGCAGTTCGACAGGTACGACTTCTAAAAACTCCTACAATGAGCAGTTCTTC
CASSSTGTTSKNSYNEQFF
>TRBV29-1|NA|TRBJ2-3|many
TGCAGCGTTGTTTTGTGGGGGACAGATACGCAGTATTTT
CSVVLWGTDTQYF
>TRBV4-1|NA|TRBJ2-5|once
TGCGCCAGCAGCCCCCACGGGGTTCAAGAGACCCAGTACTTC
CASSPHGVQETQYF